The 13 T cell receptor beta chains below come from one sample, sequenced in a study of blood T cell repertoires in COVID-19. Data came from immunoSEQ multiplex PCR; TCRdb stores just in-frame clones and leaves some out. This table has about 190,000 clones, under 90% appearing once. Material for sequencing was peripheral blood. Source of these receptors: a woman over 75 with active or convalescent COVID-19.

The chain is built from TRBV28 and TRBJ1-4, with D tentatively TRBD1 (5 bases). This CDR3 spans 14 amino acids. The V gene lost 7 bases and the J gene lost 0 bases, with 9 bases spanning the gap. Germline V gives CDR1 MDHEN, CDR2 SYDVKM. CDR3 loop: CASKDSATNEKLFF. CDR3 coding DNA: TGTGCCAGCAAAGACAGTGCAACTAATGAAAAACTGTTTTTT.

This rearrangement joins TRBV6-5 to TRBJ1-2; the match to TRBD1 covers 11 bases. CDR3 length: 14 residues. J was trimmed by 11 bases and V by 4 bases; bases with no gene match: 9. Looked up from germline, CDR1 is MNHEY and CDR2 is SVGAGI. CDR3 residues: CASSFSRTGGAYTF. CDR3 bases: TGTGCCAGCAGTTTCAGTAGGACAGGGGGCGCTTACACCTTC.

This chain joins TRBV12-3 or TRBV12-4 and TRBJ2-7; no clear D gene. The V gene lost 2 bases and the J gene lost 7 bases, with 12 bases spanning the gap. CDR3 length: 13 amino acids. Here the CDR3 reads CASSLISSGEQYF. The CDR3 DNA reads TGTGCCAGCAGTTTAATATCCTCCGGGGAGCAGTACTTC.

This chain connects TRBV30 to TRBJ1-2; D ambiguous. The V end was cut by 0 bases, the J end by 8 bases, with 16 bases between. Germline loops: CDR1 GTSNPN, CDR2 SVGIG (reference sequence). There are 14 residues in the CDR3. In DNA form, the CDR3 reads TGTGCCTGGAGTGTACATACTAGGTATGGCGGCTACACCTTC. The encoded protein is CAWSVHTRYGGYTF.

The chain joins TRBV6-5 to TRBJ2-2, with 7 bases aligning to TRBD1. Trimming removed 6 bases from V and 7 bases from J; junction bases left unmatched: 8. CDR1 is MNHEY, CDR2 SVGAGI, per germline. The CDR3 is made up of 14 amino acids. The CDR3 nucleotides are TGTGCCAGCAGGCCGACAGGGAATGGCGGGGAGCTGTTTTTT. This gives the protein CASRPTGNGGELFF.

The chain uses TRBV5-5 and TRBJ1-2; D gene unclear. CDR1 SGHKS and CDR2 YYEKEE come from the germline V gene (reference sequence). This CDR3 has 11 amino acids. V lost 4 bases, J lost 1 base, and 2 bases lay in between. This chain's CDR3 is CASSLNYGYTF. In nucleotides, the CDR3 is TGTGCCAGCAGCCTTAACTATGGCTACACCTTC. Full variable domain (remainder filled in from reference TRBV5-5 and TRBJ1-2): DAGVTQSPTHLIKTRGQQVTLRCSPISGHKSVSWYQQVLGQGPQFIFQYYEKEERGRGNFPDRFSARQFPNYSSELNVNALLLGDSALYLCASSLNYGYTFGSGTRLTVV.

The chain employs TRBV19 and TRBJ2-6, with TRBD1 as a possible D gene (6 bases). The CDR3 runs to 18 residues. Germline loops: CDR1 LNHDA, CDR2 SQIVND (reference sequence). The V end lost 5 bases, the J end lost 2 bases, and 19 bases lay between the germline ends. CDR3 nucleotide sequence: TGTGCCAGTAGTCGGACCAGGGGAATGTGGACTGGGGCCAACGTCCTGACTTTC. Translated, it gives CASSRTRGMWTGANVLTF.

V usage is TRBV7-3 and J usage is TRBJ1-1; 8 bases fit TRBD1. Per germline, CDR1 SGHTA and CDR2 FQGTGA. The V and J ends lost 3 bases and 5 bases, in that order; junction bases with no gene match: 5. The CDR3 length is 14 residues. CDR3 bases: TGTGCCAGCAGCTTCCAGGGGGCAGGGACTGAAGCTTTCTTT. Translated, it gives CASSFQGAGTEAFF.

The V call is TRBV19, the J call TRBJ2-1; TRBD2 agrees at 12 bases. V gave up 5 bases and J gave up 2 bases; unmatched junction bases: 7. The CDR3 sequence is 17 residues long. CDR1 is LNHDA, CDR2 SQIVND, per germline (reference sequence). Here the CDR3 DNA reads TGTGCCAGTAGTCCCAGGAGGACTAGCGGGACCTACAATGAGCAGTTCTTC. Protein: CASSPRRTSGTYNEQFF.

The gene calls are TRBV27 and TRBJ2-7; D not certain. This CDR3 is 14 amino acids long. Germline V gene lookup returns CDR1 MNHEY and CDR2 SMNVEV (reference sequence). Trimming shortened V by 5 bases and J by 4 bases, and 15 bases separated the two germline ends. The CDR3 region is CASSMTRNSYEQYF. The CDR3 DNA is TGTGCCAGCAGTATGACAAGGAATTCGTACGAGCAGTACTTC.

This chain joins TRBV3-1 (or the pseudogene TRBV3-2) and TRBJ2-3, with TRBD1 identical over 7 bases. The J segment lost 12 bases and the V segment lost 0 bases, leaving 9 bases of the junction unmatched. CDR3 size: 14 residues. Looked up from germline, CDR1 is LGHDT and CDR2 is YNNKEL (reference sequence). The chain's CDR3 is CASSQDYGDRDQYF. The CDR3 nucleotides are TGTGCCAGCAGCCAAGATTATGGAGACAGGGACCAGTATTTT.

The rearrangement links TRBV5-4 to TRBJ1-2; the D is unclear. V shed 1 base and J shed 8 bases, with 15 bases lying between them. Per the germline V gene, CDR1 is SGHNT and CDR2 is YYREEE (reference sequence). The CDR3 sequence is 14 residues long. Here the CDR3 reads CASSLIGGMQGYTF. The CDR3 coding sequence is TGTGCCAGCAGCTTGATAGGAGGGATGCAAGGCTACACCTTC.

J is TRBJ2-7 and V is TRBV9; 9 nucleotides match TRBD2. CDR1 and CDR2 from the germline V gene are SGDLS and YYNGEE. There are 14 residues in the CDR3. V lost 0 bases, J lost 6 bases, and 4 bases stayed unmatched. The DNA of the CDR3 is TGTGCCAGCAGCGTAGTAGCGGGGGACGGCGAGCAGTACTTC. Its protein product is CASSVVAGDGEQYF.